This T cell receptor (beta chain) was recovered during a study of Ad26.COV2.S vaccination and SARS-CoV-2 variants. In regard to this clone: Its antigen is currently unknown.

CDR1 is GTSNPN, CDR2 SVGIG, per germline (reference sequence). The V gene lost 4 bases and the J gene lost 8 bases, with 9 bases spanning the gap. The CDR3 contains 11 residues. The sample's treatment: about 20 received Ad26.COV2.S at low or high dose, single or two shots; roughly five received placebo; per-sample allocation not given. Day 63 after the first injection of vaccine or placebo was the sampling time. Study-level results: Vaccine recipients and placebo recipients showed similar non-spike TCR breadth. Higher spike-specific TCR breadth was found in vaccine recipients than in placebo recipients.

The table came from immunoSEQ multiplex PCR; TCRdb's copy has only in-frame clones and leaves some out. The data show about 350,000 clones, with around 90% seen just once and 6.4% held by the top ten. This clonotype was obtained from a person aged 18-60 years who received the Ad26.COV2.S COVID-19 vaccine or a placebo. The rearrangement links TRBV30 to TRBJ2-1; D gene unclear. The sequenced sample was peripheral blood, obtained in a trial of Ad26.COV2.S vaccine versus placebo. The CDR3 DNA reads as TGTGCCTGGATGAGGTTCGATGAGCAGTTCTTC. Protein product: CAWMRFDEQFF. The full variable domain, its missing parts supplied by reference TRBV30 and TRBJ2-1, is SQTIHQWPATLVQPVGSPLSLECTVEGTSNPNLYWYRQAAGRGLQLLFYSVGIGQISSEVPQNLSASRPQDRQFILSSKKLLLSDSGFYLCAWMRFDEQFFGPGTRLTVL.